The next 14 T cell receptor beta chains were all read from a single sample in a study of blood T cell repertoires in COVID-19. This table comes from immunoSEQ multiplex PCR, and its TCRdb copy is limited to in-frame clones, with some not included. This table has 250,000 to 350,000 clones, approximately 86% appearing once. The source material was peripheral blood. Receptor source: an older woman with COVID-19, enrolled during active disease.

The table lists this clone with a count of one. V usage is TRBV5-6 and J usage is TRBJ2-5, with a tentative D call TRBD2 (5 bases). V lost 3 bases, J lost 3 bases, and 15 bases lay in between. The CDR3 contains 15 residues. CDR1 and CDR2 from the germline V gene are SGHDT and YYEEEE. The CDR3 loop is CASSSPLGWEETQYF. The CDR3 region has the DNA TGTGCCAGCAGCTCCCCACTAGGGTGGGAAGAGACCCAGTACTTC.

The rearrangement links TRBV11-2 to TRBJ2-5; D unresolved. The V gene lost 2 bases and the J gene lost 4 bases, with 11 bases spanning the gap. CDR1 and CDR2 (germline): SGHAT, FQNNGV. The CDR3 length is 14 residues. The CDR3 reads CASSLIRVLETQYF. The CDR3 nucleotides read TGTGCCAGCAGCTTAATACGGGTCTTAGAGACCCAGTACTTC.

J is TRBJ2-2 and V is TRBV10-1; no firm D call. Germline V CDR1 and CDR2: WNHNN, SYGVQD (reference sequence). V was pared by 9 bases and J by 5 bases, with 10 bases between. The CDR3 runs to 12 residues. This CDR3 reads CASGRGTGELFF. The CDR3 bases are TGCGCCAGTGGTCGAGGTACCGGGGAGCTGTTTTTT.

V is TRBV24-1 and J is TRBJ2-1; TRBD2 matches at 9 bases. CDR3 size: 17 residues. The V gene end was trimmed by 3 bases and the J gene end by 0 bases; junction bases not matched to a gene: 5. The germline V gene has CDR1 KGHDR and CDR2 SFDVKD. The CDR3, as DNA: TGTGCCACCAGTGATACTAGCGGGTCTAGCTCCTACAATGAGCAGTTCTTC. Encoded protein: CATSDTSGSSSYNEQFF.

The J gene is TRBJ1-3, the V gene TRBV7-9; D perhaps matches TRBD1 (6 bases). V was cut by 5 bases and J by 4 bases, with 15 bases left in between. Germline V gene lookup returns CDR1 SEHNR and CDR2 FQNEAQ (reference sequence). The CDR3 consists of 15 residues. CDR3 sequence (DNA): TGTGCCAGCAGCGGGGGCCCTTTGAGGGGAAACACCATATATTTT. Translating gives CASSGGPLRGNTIYF.

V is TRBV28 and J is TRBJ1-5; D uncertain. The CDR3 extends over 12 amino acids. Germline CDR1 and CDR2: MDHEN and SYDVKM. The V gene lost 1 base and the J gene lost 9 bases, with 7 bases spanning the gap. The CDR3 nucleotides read TGTGCCAGCAGTTTATCCCGGGGGCCCCAGCATTTT. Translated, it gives CASSLSRGPQHF.

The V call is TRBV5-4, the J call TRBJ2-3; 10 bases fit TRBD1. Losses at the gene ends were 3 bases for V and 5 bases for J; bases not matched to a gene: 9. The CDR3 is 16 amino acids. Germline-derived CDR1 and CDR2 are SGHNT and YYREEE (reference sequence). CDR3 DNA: TGTGCCAGCAGCTCTTTCGGGGACAGGGGTGGAGATACGCAGTATTTT. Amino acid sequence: CASSSFGDRGGDTQYF.

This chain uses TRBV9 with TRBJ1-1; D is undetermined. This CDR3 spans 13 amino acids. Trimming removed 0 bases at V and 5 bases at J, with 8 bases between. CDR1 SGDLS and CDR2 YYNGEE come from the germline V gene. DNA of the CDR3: TGTGCCAGCAGCGTAGGAGACTTAACTGAAGCTTTCTTT. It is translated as CASSVGDLTEAFF.

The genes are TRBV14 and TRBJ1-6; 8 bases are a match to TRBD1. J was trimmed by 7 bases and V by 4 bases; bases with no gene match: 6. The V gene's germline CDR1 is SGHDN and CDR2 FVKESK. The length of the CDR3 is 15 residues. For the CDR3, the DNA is TGTGCCAGCAGCCTCCGACAGGGGAGAAATTCACCCCTCCACTTT. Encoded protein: CASSLRQGRNSPLHF.

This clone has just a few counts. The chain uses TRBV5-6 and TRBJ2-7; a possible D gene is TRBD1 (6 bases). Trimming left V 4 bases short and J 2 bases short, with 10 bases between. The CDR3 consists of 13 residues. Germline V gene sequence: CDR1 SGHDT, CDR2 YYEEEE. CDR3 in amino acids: CASSTQGPYEQYF. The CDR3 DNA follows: TGTGCCAGCAGCACACAGGGCCCCTACGAGCAGTACTTC.

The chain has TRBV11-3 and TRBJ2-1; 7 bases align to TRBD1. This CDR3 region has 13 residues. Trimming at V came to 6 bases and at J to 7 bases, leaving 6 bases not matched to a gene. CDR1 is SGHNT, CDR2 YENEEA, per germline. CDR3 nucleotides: TGTGCCAGCAGTTTGGGACAGACGAATGAGCAGTTCTTC. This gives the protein CASSLGQTNEQFF.

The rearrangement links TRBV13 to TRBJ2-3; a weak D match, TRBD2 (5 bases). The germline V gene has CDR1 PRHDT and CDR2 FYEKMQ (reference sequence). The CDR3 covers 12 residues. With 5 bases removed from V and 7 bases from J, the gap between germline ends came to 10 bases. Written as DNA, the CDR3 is TGTGCCAGCAGCCCGGACGGGAATACGCAGTATTTT. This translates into CASSPDGNTQYF.

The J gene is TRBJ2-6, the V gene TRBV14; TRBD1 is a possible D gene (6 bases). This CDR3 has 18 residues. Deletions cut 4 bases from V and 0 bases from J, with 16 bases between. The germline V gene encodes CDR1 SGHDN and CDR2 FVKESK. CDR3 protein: CASSPRRGTSSGANVLTF. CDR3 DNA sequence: TGTGCCAGCAGCCCTAGGAGAGGGACAAGCTCTGGGGCCAACGTCCTGACTTTC.

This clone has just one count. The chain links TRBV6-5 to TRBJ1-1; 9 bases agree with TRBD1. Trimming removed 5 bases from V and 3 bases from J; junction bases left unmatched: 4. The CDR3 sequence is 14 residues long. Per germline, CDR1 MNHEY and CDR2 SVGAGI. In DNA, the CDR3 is TGTGCCAGCAGTCGGACAGGGGCGGACACTGAAGCTTTCTTT. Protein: CASSRTGADTEAFF.